One sample yielded the 26 T cell receptor beta chains listed below, sequenced in a study of blood T cell repertoires in COVID-19. Sequencing was performed with immunoSEQ multiplex PCR; in TCRdb, only in-frame clones are kept and a portion is missing. The table lists 150,000 to 200,000 clones, about 88% of them singletons. Sequenced material: PBMCs or T cells enriched from blood (not recorded which). The receptors were sampled from a woman aged 18-30 years who had recovered from COVID-19.

The chain uses TRBV2 and TRBJ1-4, with D possibly TRBD1 on 5 matching bases. Trimming pared 3 bases from V and 7 bases from J, leaving 9 bases between. CDR1 is SNHLY and CDR2 is FYNNEI in the germline V gene. This CDR3 has 13 amino acids. Written as DNA, the CDR3 is TGTGCCAGCAGTGACAGGGTAGCTGAAAAACTGTTTTTT. As protein: CASSDRVAEKLFF.

In this sample, this clone turned up once. The V call is TRBV7-9, the J call TRBJ2-7; 8 bases map to TRBD2. From germline, CDR1 is SEHNR and CDR2 FQNEAQ (reference sequence). The V and J ends lost 2 bases and 2 bases, in that order; junction bases with no gene match: 11. The CDR3 spans 17 residues. CDR3 nucleotides: TGTGCCAGCAGCTTATATGCAGGCCGGGGGGGGCCCTACGAGCAGTACTTC. Protein sequence: CASSLYAGRGGPYEQYF.

The rearrangement links TRBV6-5 to TRBJ2-4; tentative D call: TRBD2 (5 bases). From germline, CDR1 is MNHEY and CDR2 SVGAGI. The CDR3 extends over 14 amino acids. The V and J ends lost 7 bases and 6 bases respectively, with 16 bases between them. The CDR3 DNA is TGTGCCAGCAAGGCTACACTAGTTACAAACATTCAGTACTTC. Translated: CASKATLVTNIQYF.

The V gene is TRBV5-1, the J gene TRBJ1-2, with D hard to call. This CDR3 has 15 amino acids. CDR1 SGHRS and CDR2 YFSETQ come from the germline V gene. The V and J ends lost 0 bases and 6 bases respectively, with 15 bases between them. The CDR3 sequence is CASSLGFQVLDGYTF. The CDR3 nucleotides read TGCGCCAGCAGCTTGGGGTTCCAGGTTTTAGATGGCTACACCTTC. The full variable domain, rest sourced from reference TRBV5-1 and TRBJ1-2, is KAGVTQTPRYLIKTRGQQVTLSCSPISGHRSVSWYQQTPGQGLQFLFEYFSETQRNKGNFPGRFSGRQFSNSRSEMNVSTLELGDSALYLCASSLGFQVLDGYTFGSGTRLTVV.

The chain recombines TRBV5-1 with TRBJ2-7, with D possibly matching TRBD2 (5 bases). The CDR3 sequence is 14 residues long. CDR1 and CDR2 (germline): SGHRS, YFSETQ. V was trimmed by 0 bases and J by 7 bases, leaving 14 bases between them. The CDR3 region has the DNA TGCGCCAGCAGCTTGGAGGCCTCTCCGGGGGAGCAGTACTTC. Its protein is CASSLEASPGEQYF. Filled out from reference TRBV5-1 and TRBJ2-7, the complete variable domain reads KAGVTQTPRYLIKTRGQQVTLSCSPISGHRSVSWYQQTPGQGLQFLFEYFSETQRNKGNFPGRFSGRQFSNSRSEMNVSTLELGDSALYLCASSLEASPGEQYFGPGTRLTVT.

The count of this clone is one. The V call is TRBV5-4, the J call TRBJ2-7; tentatively, D is TRBD2 (5 bases). Germline V gene data show CDR1 as SGHNT and CDR2 as YYREEE (reference sequence). The length of the CDR3 is 14 residues. V was cut by 1 base and J by 3 bases, with 11 bases left in between. CDR3 sequence: CASSLFSADYEQYF. The CDR3 DNA reads TGTGCCAGCAGCTTGTTTAGCGCCGACTACGAGCAGTACTTC. The complete variable domain, with remaining parts taken from reference TRBV5-4 and TRBJ2-7, reads ETGVTQSPTHLIKTRGQQVTLRCSSQSGHNTVSWYQQALGQGPQFIFQYYREEENGRGNFPPRFSGLQFPNYSSELNVNALELDDSALYLCASSLFSADYEQYFGPGTRLTVT.

V gene TRBV16 combines with J gene TRBJ2-2; 9 nucleotides line up with TRBD1. J was trimmed by 7 bases and V by 8 bases; bases with no gene match: 14. CDR1 is KGHSY, CDR2 FQNENV, per germline. This CDR3 comprises 16 residues. The DNA of the CDR3 is TGTGCCAGCGCAGACGCCCCCGGGACAGGGAACGGGGAGCTGTTTTTT. Residues: CASADAPGTGNGELFF.

The rearrangement uses TRBV16 and TRBJ2-5; a possible D gene is TRBD1 (6 bases). Looked up from germline, CDR1 is KGHSY and CDR2 is FQNENV. With 3 bases removed from V and 3 bases from J, the gap between germline ends came to 11 bases. This CDR3 has 14 amino acids. The CDR3 spells CASSQAGAEETQYF. The DNA of the CDR3 is TGTGCCAGCAGCCAGGCAGGGGCAGAAGAGACCCAGTACTTC.

The rearrangement links TRBV6-5 to TRBJ2-7; 8 bases line up with TRBD1. CDR1 is MNHEY and CDR2 is SVGAGI in the germline V gene. The CDR3 totals 15 residues. V was pared by 6 bases and J by 2 bases, with 9 bases of the junction left unmatched. Here the CDR3 reads CASRGFRDRPYEQYF. The CDR3 DNA reads TGTGCCAGCAGGGGTTTCAGGGACAGGCCCTACGAGCAGTACTTC.

The chain has TRBV27 and TRBJ2-7, with 9 bases that match TRBD1. The ends lost 5 bases at V and 4 bases at J; junction bases unmatched: 9. Germline lookup yields CDR1 MNHEY and CDR2 SMNVEV (reference sequence). The CDR3 contains 15 residues. This chain's CDR3 is CASSPGQGLFYEQYF. Written as DNA, the CDR3 is TGTGCCAGCAGTCCAGGACAGGGGCTTTTTTACGAGCAGTACTTC.

The V and J genes are TRBV7-9 and TRBJ2-2; 7 nucleotides match TRBD1. V was clipped by 4 bases and J by 7 bases; unmatched bases: 3. CDR1 and CDR2 (germline): SEHNR, FQNEAQ (reference sequence). This CDR3 is built from 13 residues. CDR3 sequence reads: CASSSGQIGELFF. CDR3 sequence (DNA): TGTGCCAGCAGCTCGGGACAGATCGGGGAGCTGTTTTTT. The complete variable domain, with remaining parts taken from reference TRBV7-9 and TRBJ2-2, reads DTGVSQNPRHKITKRGQNVTFRCDPISEHNRLYWYRQTLGQGPEFLTYFQNEAQLEKSRLLSDRFSAERPKGSFSTLEIQRTEQGDSAMYLCASSSGQIGELFFGEGSRLTVL.

This rearrangement joins TRBV6-2 or TRBV6-3 to TRBJ2-4; 9 bases map to TRBD2. The J segment lost 3 bases and the V segment lost 3 bases, leaving 3 bases of the junction unmatched. The CDR3 length is 15 residues. The germline CDR1 and CDR2 sequences are MNHEY and SVGEGT. In DNA form, the CDR3 reads TGTGCCAGCAGTTATCGACTAGCGGTCAAAAACATTCAGTACTTC. As protein: CASSYRLAVKNIQYF.

The chain couples TRBV25-1 to TRBJ1-1, with 8 nucleotides matching TRBD1. V shed 4 bases, J shed 9 bases, and the junction held 4 bases outside the gene matches. The germline V gene has CDR1 MGHDK and CDR2 SYGVNS. The CDR3 spans 12 residues. The CDR3 loop is CASSAGQGKAFF. CDR3 DNA: TGTGCCAGCAGTGCCGGACAGGGCAAAGCTTTCTTT.

The chain is built from TRBV7-8 and TRBJ2-7; 8 bases match TRBD2. This CDR3 is built from 18 residues. The V segment lost 1 base and the J segment 2 bases; nucleotides outside the gene matches: 13. Germline V lookup: CDR1 SGHVS, CDR2 FQNEAQ. The CDR3 here is CASSLGAVAGIKTYEQYF. The DNA for the CDR3 is TGTGCCAGCAGCTTAGGGGCGGTAGCGGGAATAAAAACCTACGAGCAGTACTTC.

V usage is TRBV28 and J usage is TRBJ2-7; 13 bases map to TRBD2. The CDR3 has 17 residues. CDR1 and CDR2 from the germline V gene are MDHEN and SYDVKM. V lost 2 bases and J lost 4; bases outside the gene matches: 8. The CDR3 here is CASSLLIGTSGIYEQYF. The DNA for the CDR3 is TGTGCCAGCAGTTTACTCATTGGGACTAGCGGGATATACGAGCAGTACTTC.

V and J are TRBV30 and TRBJ1-3; 9 positions match TRBD1. V lost 4 bases to trimming and J lost 2 bases; unmatched junction nucleotides: 3. The V gene's germline CDR1 is GTSNPN and CDR2 SVGIG (reference sequence). The CDR3 length is 14 residues. The CDR3 is CAWTQGAPGNTIYF. For the CDR3, the DNA is TGTGCCTGGACACAGGGGGCGCCTGGAAACACCATATATTTT.

The chain joins TRBV4-1 to TRBJ2-7, with TRBD1 as a possible D gene (5 bases). This CDR3 spans 15 amino acids. The germline V gene encodes CDR1 MGHRA and CDR2 YSYEKL. Trimming pared 2 bases from V and 0 bases from J, leaving 11 bases between. CDR3 amino acids: CASSQQGISSYEQYF. CDR3 sequence (DNA): TGCGCCAGCAGCCAACAGGGAATCAGCTCCTACGAGCAGTACTTC.

The rearrangement uses TRBV30 and TRBJ2-1; D might be TRBD2 (6 bases). V was cut by 4 bases and J by 6 bases, with 19 bases left in between. Germline assignment: CDR1 GTSNPN and CDR2 SVGIG (reference sequence). This CDR3 spans 15 amino acids. The CDR3 here is CAWNPIGRRGNEQFF. The CDR3 region has the DNA TGTGCCTGGAACCCTATAGGCAGGAGGGGCAATGAGCAGTTCTTC.

The rearrangement uses TRBV7-9 and TRBJ2-6; a weak D match, TRBD1 (5 bases). V was pared by 1 base and J by 7 bases, with 11 bases between. Germline V lookup: CDR1 SEHNR, CDR2 FQNEAQ (reference sequence). The CDR3 length is 15 residues. The CDR3 DNA follows: TGTGCCAGCAGCTTAGGGCAGGGAAGTGCCAACGTCCTGACTTTC. Its protein is CASSLGQGSANVLTF.

The genes are TRBV25-1 and TRBJ2-3; TRBD2 might be the D (5 bases). Trimming took 4 bases from V and 1 from J, leaving 15 bases between them. Germline CDR1 is MGHDK and CDR2 is SYGVNS. This CDR3 has 16 residues. Here the CDR3 DNA reads TGTGCCAGCAGTGCGGGTATCGGGAAGCGCACAGATACGCAGTATTTT. It is translated as CASSAGIGKRTDTQYF.

This rearrangement joins TRBV2 to TRBJ2-5, with D tentatively TRBD1 (6 bases). The CDR3 extends over 15 amino acids. The germline V gene encodes CDR1 SNHLY and CDR2 FYNNEI. Trimming pared 4 bases from V and 5 bases from J, leaving 17 bases between. The CDR3, as DNA: TGTGCCAGCAGTGTTTTGGCAGGGGATGGTGAGACCCAGTACTTC. It specifies CASSVLAGDGETQYF.

J is TRBJ2-1 and V is TRBV9, with TRBD2 matching over 7 bases. The CDR3 spans 15 residues. Germline V lookup: CDR1 SGDLS, CDR2 YYNGEE. Trimming cost V 0 bases and J 8 bases; bases outside gene matches: 8. The CDR3 reads CASSVDAERGDEQFF. The CDR3 nucleotides read TGTGCCAGCAGCGTAGATGCGGAGCGGGGTGATGAGCAGTTCTTC.

The table lists this clone with a few counts. This chain links TRBV29-1 with TRBJ2-1; D perhaps matches TRBD2 (5 bases). CDR1 is SQVTM and CDR2 is ANQGSEA in the germline V gene. V lost 5 bases and J lost 0, with 17 bases in between. The CDR3 is made up of 16 amino acids. The CDR3, as DNA: TGCAGCGTTTTGGAATTGGCGGGTAACTCCTACAATGAGCAGTTCTTC. Its protein product is CSVLELAGNSYNEQFF.

J is TRBJ2-7 and V is TRBV28; a weak D match, TRBD1 (6 bases). CDR3 length equals 12 residues. The germline V gene has CDR1 MDHEN and CDR2 SYDVKM. Trimming removed 5 bases from V and 5 bases from J, with 10 bases in between. In DNA form, the CDR3 reads TGTGCCAGCAGTCTTGACAGGCACGAGCAGTACTTC. Its translation: CASSLDRHEQYF.

V and J are TRBV28 and TRBJ1-6, with D possibly being TRBD1 (6 bases). This CDR3 is 15 amino acids long. The germline gives CDR1 MDHEN, CDR2 SYDVKM. The V end lost 6 bases, the J end lost 3 bases, and 12 bases lay between the germline ends. The CDR3 protein is CASSELGGYNSPLHF. The CDR3 region has the DNA TGTGCCAGCAGCGAACTAGGGGGCTATAATTCACCCCTCCACTTT.

The chain couples TRBV5-6 to TRBJ2-1, with 7 positions matching TRBD1. The germline CDR1 and CDR2 sequences are SGHDT and YYEEEE. The V and J ends lost 4 bases and 8 bases, in that order; junction bases with no gene match: 6. CDR3 length equals 13 residues. For the CDR3, the DNA is TGTGCCAGCAGCCCATGGACAGGCGATGAGCAGTTCTTC. It specifies CASSPWTGDEQFF.